This is a list of T cell receptor beta chains from one sample in a study of tumor-infiltrating lymphocytes in primary liver carcinoma. TCRdb analysed the multiplex PCR reads with MiXCR anew, one entry per CDR3 protein. The sample has 300,000 to 350,000 distinct CDR3 sequences, about two thirds seen once. Sequences were obtained from peripheral blood. The receptors here all came from a middle-aged man with primary liver carcinoma and hepatitis B virus infection. Each CDR3 is given with its conserved first and last residue. The D gene is left open where the match is weak. Only some rows state a clone size, as once, few, many or a class for expanded clones.

TRBV29-1	TRBJ2-6	few	NA	TGCTGCGTTGGGGACGGGCACTCTGGGGCCAACGCCCTGACTTTC	CCVGDGHSGANALTF
TRBV5-1	TRBJ2-2	NA	NA	TGCGCCAGCAGCTTCACTCTCCACCGGGAGCTGTTTTTT	CASSFTLHRELFF
TRBV29-1	TRBJ1-1	NA	TRBD1	TGCAGCACACTAACAGGGGGCACTGAAGCTTTCTTT	CSTLTGGTEAFF
TRBV19	TRBJ1-1	NA	NA	TGTGCCAGTAGTATCGGGGGCGCTGAAGCTTTCTTT	CASSIGGAEAFF
TRBV6-5	TRBJ2-1	NA	TRBD2	TGTGCCAGCAGTTACTCCGCTAGCGGGAGCGGTCGGGATGAGCAGCTCTTC	CASSYSASGSGRDEQLF
TRBV4-3	TRBJ2-1	NA	TRBD2	TGCGCCAGCAGCCAAGACCGGGGGGGAGTAGTTTCCAATGTGCAGTTCTTC	CASSQDRGGVVSNVQFF
TRBV5-4	TRBJ2-2	NA	NA	TGTGCCAGCACCTATCAAACGAACACCGGGGAGCTGTTTTTT	CASTYQTNTGELFF
TRBV4-1	TRBJ1-3	NA	NA	TGCGCCAGCAGCCAAGGAGTCTCGAGCTCTGGAAACACCATATATTTT	CASSQGVSSSGNTIYF
TRBV6-5	TRBJ1-1	NA	NA	TGTGCCAGCAGTTACTCGAGTTTTGGGGGTCATACTGAAACTTTCTTT	CASSYSSFGGHTETFF
TRBV12-3/TRBV12-4	TRBJ2-1	many	NA	TGTGCCAGTGGGGAGGATGAGCAGTTCTTC	CASGEDEQFF
TRBV29-1	TRBJ1-4	NA	NA	TGCGGCGGATGGGAGAATGAAAAACTGTTTTTT	CGGWENEKLFF
TRBV6-1	TRBJ2-3	NA	TRBD2	TGTGCCAGCAGTGAGGGGTTTCTAGCGGGAGGGCCCGGCACAGATACGCAGTATTTT	CASSEGFLAGGPGTDTQYF
TRBV29-1	TRBJ2-1	NA	NA	TGCAGCGTTGTCCGGATTATGGGCCACTCCAATGAGCAGTTCTTC	CSVVRIMGHSNEQFF
TRBV5-5	TRBJ2-1	many	NA	TGTGCCAGCAGCTATATGTTGGCTGGGAATGAGCAGTTCTTC	CASSYMLAGNEQFF
TRBV13	TRBJ2-3	few	NA	TGTGCCAGCTCTCTGTTGGGAGACTCCAGATCAGATACGCAGTATTTT	CASSLLGDSRSDTQYF
TRBV6-6	TRBJ1-5	few	TRBD1	TGTGCCAGCAGTTACGGGGACAGGGGATCAGTTAGGCGTCAAAATCAGCCCCAGCATTTT	CASSYGDRGSVRRQNQPQHF
TRBV6-1	TRBJ2-7	NA	TRBD1	TGTGCCAGCAGGCGGACAGGGGAGGCCTACGAGCAGTACTTC	CASRRTGEAYEQYF
TRBV11-2	TRBJ2-1	NA	NA	TGTGACAGCAGCAAAGAATACAATGAGCAGTTCTTC	CDSSKEYNEQFF
TRBV5-4	TRBJ2-5	few	TRBD2	TGTGCCAGCAGCTCGGGACTAGCGGGAGTTGAGACCCAGTACTTC	CASSSGLAGVETQYF
TRBV11-2	TRBJ2-2	NA	TRBD2	TGTGCCAGCAGCTCCATAGCGGGTTGGAACACCCGGATGCTGTTTTTT	CASSSIAGWNTRMLFF
TRBV6-2/TRBV6-3	TRBJ2-3	NA	NA	TGTGCCAGCAGTTCCTACTCGGAGGGTGTAGATACGCGGTATTTT	CASSSYSEGVDTRYF
TRBV30	TRBJ1-2	NA	NA	TGTGCCTGGAGTGGGGGAGACGGCTACACCTTC	CAWSGGDGYTF
TRBV6-6	TRBJ1-4	NA	TRBD1	TGTGCCAGTAGGGACAGGGTGGACGAAAAACTGTTTTTT	CASRDRVDEKLFF
TRBV13	TRBJ2-1	NA	NA	TGTGCCAGCAGCCCCAGGATCAGATACAATGAGCAGTTCTTC	CASSPRIRYNEQFF
TRBV6-2/TRBV6-3	TRBJ2-4	many	NA	TGTGCCAGCAGTTCCCGTAGGGACGTCCCACTAGCCAAAAACATTCAGTACTTC	CASSSRRDVPLAKNIQYF
TRBV4-1	TRBJ1-1	NA	NA	TGCACAAGCAGCCAAGATCACGACTCGAACACTGAAGCTTTCTTT	CTSSQDHDSNTEAFF
TRBV11-2	TRBJ2-1	NA	TRBD2	TGTGCCAGCAGAACCATGACTAGCAGCTATAATGAGCAGTTCTTC	CASRTMTSSYNEQFF
TRBV6-2/TRBV6-3	TRBJ2-1	many	NA	TGTGCCAGCAGTCAGAGGGCGGGGGAGCAGTTCTTC	CASSQRAGEQFF
TRBV11-2	TRBJ2-5	NA	NA	TGTGCCAGCACTCTCCTGGATCCGGGAGAGACCCATTACTTC	CASTLLDPGETHYF
TRBV25-1	TRBJ2-3	NA	NA	TGTGCCAGCAGCCCCCGAGATGCGCAGTATTTT	CASSPRDAQYF
TRBV14	TRBJ2-3	NA	NA	TGTGCCAGCAGCCAAAGAGGCGGGCTAATCACAGATACGCAGTATTTT	CASSQRGGLITDTQYF
TRBV11-2	TRBJ2-5	NA	NA	TGTGCCAGCAGCTTAGGTCAGAAAGAGACCCAGTACTTC	CASSLGQKETQYF
TRBV30	TRBJ2-5	NA	TRBD2	TGTGCCTGGGAGGGCGGGAGCGCTCAGGAGACCCAGTACTTC	CAWEGGSAQETQYF
TRBV5-4	TRBJ2-1	NA	NA	TGTGCCAGCAGCCGATGGGCAGGAAGCAATAAGCAGTTCTTC	CASSRWAGSNKQFF
TRBV13	TRBJ2-1	many	TRBD2	TGTGCCAGCAGCTTAGGGCGGGAGAATGAGCAGTTCTTC	CASSLGRENEQFF
TRBV29-1	TRBJ1-5	many	NA	TGCAGCGTCGGGACGGGAAATAGCAATCAGCCCCAGCATTTT	CSVGTGNSNQPQHF
TRBV30	TRBJ2-7	once	NA	TGTGCCCGGACTAACTCCTACGAGCAGTACTTC	CARTNSYEQYF
TRBV6-2/TRBV6-3	TRBJ2-7	NA	TRBD2	TGTGCCAGCAGCCCTTCCGGACTAGCGGAGAAACGGGACTACGAGCAGTACTTC	CASSPSGLAEKRDYEQYF
TRBV6-2/TRBV6-3	TRBJ2-7	many	NA	TGTGCCAGCAGTTCACCCATTTTGAGCTCCTACGAGCAGTACTTC	CASSSPILSSYEQYF
TRBV30	TRBJ1-1	few	TRBD1	TGTGCCTGGACCAAACCACCGGGACAGGGGTCTCGAGCGAACACTGAAGCTTTCTTT	CAWTKPPGQGSRANTEAFF
TRBV6-2/TRBV6-3	TRBJ2-7	NA	NA	TGTGCCAGCAGTCACTCAACCTACGAGCAGTACTTC	CASSHSTYEQYF